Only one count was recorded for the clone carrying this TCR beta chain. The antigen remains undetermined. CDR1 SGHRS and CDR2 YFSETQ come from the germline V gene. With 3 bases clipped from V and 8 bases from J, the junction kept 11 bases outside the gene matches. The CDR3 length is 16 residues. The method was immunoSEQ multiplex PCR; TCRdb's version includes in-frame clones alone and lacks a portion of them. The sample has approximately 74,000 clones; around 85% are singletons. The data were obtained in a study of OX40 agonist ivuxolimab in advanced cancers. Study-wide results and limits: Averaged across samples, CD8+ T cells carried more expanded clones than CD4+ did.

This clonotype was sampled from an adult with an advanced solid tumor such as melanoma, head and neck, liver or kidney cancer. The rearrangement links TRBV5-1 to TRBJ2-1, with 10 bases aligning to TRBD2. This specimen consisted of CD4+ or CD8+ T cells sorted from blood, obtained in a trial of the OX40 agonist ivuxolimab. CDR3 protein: CASSSNLAGVTDEQFF. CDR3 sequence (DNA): TGCGCCAGCAGCTCAAACCTAGCGGGAGTAACGGATGAGCAGTTCTTC.